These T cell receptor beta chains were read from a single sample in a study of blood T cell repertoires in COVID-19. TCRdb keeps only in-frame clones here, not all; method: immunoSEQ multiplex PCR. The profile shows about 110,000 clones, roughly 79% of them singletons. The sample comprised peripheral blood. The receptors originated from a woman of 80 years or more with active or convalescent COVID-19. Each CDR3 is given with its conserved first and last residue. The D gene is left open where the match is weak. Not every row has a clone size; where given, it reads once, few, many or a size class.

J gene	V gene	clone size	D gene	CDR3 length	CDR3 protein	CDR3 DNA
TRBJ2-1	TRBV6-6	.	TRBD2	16	CASSPSTSGVYNEQFF	TGTGCCAGCAGTCCCTCGACTAGCGGGGTCTACAATGAGCAGTTCTTC
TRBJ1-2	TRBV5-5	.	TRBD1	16	CASSSLQTGEARGYTF	TGTGCCAGCAGCTCCCTTCAAACAGGGGAGGCGAGAGGCTACACCTTC
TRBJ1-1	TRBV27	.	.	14	CASSLGGRNTEAFF	TGTGCCAGCAGTTTAGGGGGGAGGAACACTGAAGCTTTCTTT
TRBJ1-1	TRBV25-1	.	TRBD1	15	CASSAIDRVEGEAFF	TGTGCCAGCAGTGCGATCGACAGGGTTGAAGGTGAAGCTTTCTTT
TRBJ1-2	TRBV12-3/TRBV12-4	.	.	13	CASSLGFEGGYTF	TGTGCCAGCAGTTTAGGGTTTGAGGGTGGCTACACCTTC
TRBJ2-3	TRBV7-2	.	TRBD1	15	CASSFEGGGTDTQYF	TGTGCCAGCAGCTTTGAAGGGGGCGGCACAGATACGCAGTATTTT
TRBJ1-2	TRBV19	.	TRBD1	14	CASTARDRDYGYTF	TGTGCCAGTACCGCTAGGGACAGGGACTATGGCTACACCTTC
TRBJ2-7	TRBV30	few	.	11	CAWRGAGEQYF	TGTGCCTGGAGGGGCGCGGGAGAGCAGTACTTC
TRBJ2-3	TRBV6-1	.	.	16	CASSESPNRGTDTQYF	TGTGCCAGCAGTGAATCCCCTAATCGGGGCACAGATACGCAGTATTTT
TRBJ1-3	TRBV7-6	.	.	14	CASSLTGSGNTIYF	TGTGCCAGCAGCTTGACGGGCTCTGGAAACACCATATATTTT
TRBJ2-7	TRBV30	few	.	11	CAWSGHGWRYF	TGTGCCTGGAGTGGACACGGTTGGCGGTACTTC
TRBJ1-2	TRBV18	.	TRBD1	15	CASSPARTGLYGYTF	TGTGCCAGCTCACCAGCCCGGACAGGCCTCTATGGCTACACCTTC
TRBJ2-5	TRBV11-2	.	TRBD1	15	CATRAGTGVPETQYF	TGTGCCACCCGAGCCGGGACAGGGGTCCCAGAGACCCAGTACTTC
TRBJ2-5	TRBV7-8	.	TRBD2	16	CASSLRGLAGVETQYF	TGTGCCAGCAGCTTAAGGGGACTAGCGGGAGTGGAGACCCAGTACTTC
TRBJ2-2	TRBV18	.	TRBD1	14	CASSQQGDTGELFF	TGTGCCAGCTCACAACAGGGGGATACCGGGGAGCTGTTTTTT
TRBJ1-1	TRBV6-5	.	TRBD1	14	CASSQQGANTEAFF	TGTGCCAGCAGTCAACAGGGGGCGAACACTGAAGCTTTCTTT
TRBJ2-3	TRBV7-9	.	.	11	CASSFQDTQYF	TGTGCCAGCAGCTTTCAAGATACGCAGTATTTT
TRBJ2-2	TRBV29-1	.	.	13	CSAGQGRTGELFF	TGCAGCGCGGGGCAGGGAAGAACCGGGGAGCTGTTTTTT